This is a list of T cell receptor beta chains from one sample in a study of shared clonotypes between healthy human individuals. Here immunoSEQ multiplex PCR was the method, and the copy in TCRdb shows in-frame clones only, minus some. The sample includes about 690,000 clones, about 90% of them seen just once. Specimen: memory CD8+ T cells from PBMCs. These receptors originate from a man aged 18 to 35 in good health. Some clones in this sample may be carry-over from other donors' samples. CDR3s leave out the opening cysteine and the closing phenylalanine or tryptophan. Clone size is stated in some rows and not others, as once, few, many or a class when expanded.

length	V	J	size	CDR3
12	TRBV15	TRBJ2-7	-	ATSRASGSLEQY
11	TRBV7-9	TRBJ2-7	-	ASSRDRAHEQY
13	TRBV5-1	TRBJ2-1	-	ASSFGEGSYNEQF
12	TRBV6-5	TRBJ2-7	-	ASSHNAYTYEQY
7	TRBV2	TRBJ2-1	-	ASSGEQF
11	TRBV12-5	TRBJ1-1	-	ASGPGIGTEAF
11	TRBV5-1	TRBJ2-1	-	ASSLAPYNEQF
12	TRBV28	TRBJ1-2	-	ASSLLLANYGYT
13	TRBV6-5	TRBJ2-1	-	ASSYSSPGGDEQF
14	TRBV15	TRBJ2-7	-	ATSSRTSGRFHEQY
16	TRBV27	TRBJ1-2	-	ASSLSAYSPLTNYGYT
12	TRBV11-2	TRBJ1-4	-	ASSLWGSYEKLF
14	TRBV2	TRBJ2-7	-	ASSEGSAGGLYEQY
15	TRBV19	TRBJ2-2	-	ASSIGWVGGNTGELF
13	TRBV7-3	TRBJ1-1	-	ASSLTGGEGTEAF
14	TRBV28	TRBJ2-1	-	ASSRSWDVPHNEQF
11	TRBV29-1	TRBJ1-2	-	SVGGGTSVGYT
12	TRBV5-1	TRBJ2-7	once	ASSLEGSFHEQY
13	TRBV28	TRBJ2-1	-	ASRIDTGYYNEQF
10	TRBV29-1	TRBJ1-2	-	SEGRGVDGYT
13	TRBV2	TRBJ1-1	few	ASSEALGAYTEAF
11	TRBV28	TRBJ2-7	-	ATQRDESYEQY
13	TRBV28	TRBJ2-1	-	ASSLKQGGWNEQF
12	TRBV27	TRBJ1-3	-	ASSLGGSGNTIY
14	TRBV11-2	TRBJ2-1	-	ASSSVSGSSYNEQF
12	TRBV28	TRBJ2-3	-	ASSDTVSTDTQY
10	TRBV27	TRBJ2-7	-	ASSSNSYEQY
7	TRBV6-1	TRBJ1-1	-	ATGTAAF
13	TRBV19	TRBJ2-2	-	ASSLGLANTGELF
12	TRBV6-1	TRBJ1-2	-	ASYVRGRAYGYT
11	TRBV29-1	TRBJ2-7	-	SVADRGDYEQY
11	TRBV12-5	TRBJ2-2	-	ASGLAGIGELF
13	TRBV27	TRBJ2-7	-	ASRPRTGGAYEQY
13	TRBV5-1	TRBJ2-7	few	ASSLTSGRAHEQY
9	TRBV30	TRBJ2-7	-	AWSVGHEQY
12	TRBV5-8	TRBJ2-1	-	ASSLVPTGREQF
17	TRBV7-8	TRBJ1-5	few	ASSPPYEGNIYSNQPQH
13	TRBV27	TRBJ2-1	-	ASSFRGGSYNEQF
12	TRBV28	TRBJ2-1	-	ASSLLSDLGEQF
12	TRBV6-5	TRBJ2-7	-	ASSYPGLAREQY
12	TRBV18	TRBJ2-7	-	ASSSLRTFYEQY
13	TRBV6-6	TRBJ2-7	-	ASSYPQVDLGEQY
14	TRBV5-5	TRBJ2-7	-	ASSLGRRGLNYEQY
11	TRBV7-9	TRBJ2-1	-	AGQGGDYNEQF
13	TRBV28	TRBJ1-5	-	ASSFRGRWNQPQH
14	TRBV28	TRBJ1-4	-	ASSTTGAGTNEKLF
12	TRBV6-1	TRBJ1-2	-	ASSRRDRTTGYT
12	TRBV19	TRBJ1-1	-	ASSIGHLNTEAF
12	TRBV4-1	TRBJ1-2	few	ASSQPGQAYGYT
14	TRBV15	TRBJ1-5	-	ATSRDLWDPNQPQH
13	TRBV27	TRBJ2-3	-	ASSFGRKNSDTQY
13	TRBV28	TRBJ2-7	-	ASSLYRLAVDEQY
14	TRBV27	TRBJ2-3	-	ASSLYGISLTDTQY
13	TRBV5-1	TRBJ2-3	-	ASRHDRDNTDTQY
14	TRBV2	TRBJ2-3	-	ASSEGTGYSTDTQY